The entry below gives a single T cell receptor (beta chain) sequence along with its context. At deep level, the assay was performed. Sequenced by immunoSEQ multiplex PCR; TCRdb stores in-frame clones only, minus some. The sample holds over 2 million clones, over 85% seen once. This specimen belongs to a study of shared clonotypes between healthy human individuals. This TCR derives from a young man in good health. The sample taken for sequencing was naive CD4+ T cells sorted from blood. Subset reported: CD45RA+ positively selected.

The CDR3 nucleotides read TGTGCCTGTTGGACAGTCAATTACTATGGCTACACCTTC. It is translated as CACWTVNYYGYTF. The chain combines TRBV30 with TRBJ1-2; TRBD1 is a possible D gene (6 bases). The CDR3 totals 13 residues. V gave up 6 bases and J gave up 3 bases, with 14 bases separating them. The germline CDR1 and CDR2 sequences are GTSNPN and SVGIG (reference sequence).